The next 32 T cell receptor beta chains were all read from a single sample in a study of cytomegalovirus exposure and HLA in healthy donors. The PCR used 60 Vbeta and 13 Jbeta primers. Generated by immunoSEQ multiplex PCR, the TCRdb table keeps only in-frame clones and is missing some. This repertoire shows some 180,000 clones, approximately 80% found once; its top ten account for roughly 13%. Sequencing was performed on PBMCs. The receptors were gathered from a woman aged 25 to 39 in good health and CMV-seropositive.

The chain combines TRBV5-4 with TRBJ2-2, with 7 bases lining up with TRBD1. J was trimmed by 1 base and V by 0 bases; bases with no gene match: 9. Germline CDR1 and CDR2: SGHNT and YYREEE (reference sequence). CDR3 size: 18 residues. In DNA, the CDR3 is TGTGCCAGCAGCTTGGGACAGGGTTTCCCAGAGAACACCGGGGAGCTGTTTTTT. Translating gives CASSLGQGFPENTGELFF.

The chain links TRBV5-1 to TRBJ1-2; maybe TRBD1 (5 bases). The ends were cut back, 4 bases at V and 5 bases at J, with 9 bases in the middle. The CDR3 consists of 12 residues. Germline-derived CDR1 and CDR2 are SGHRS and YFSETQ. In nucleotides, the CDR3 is TGCGCCAGCAGCCCGGGGGGATATGGCTACACCTTC. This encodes CASSPGGYGYTF.

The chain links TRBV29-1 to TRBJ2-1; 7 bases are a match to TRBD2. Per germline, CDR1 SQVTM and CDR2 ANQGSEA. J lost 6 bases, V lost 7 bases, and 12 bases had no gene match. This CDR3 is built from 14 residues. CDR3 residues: CSALGGGPRNEQFF. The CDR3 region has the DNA TGCAGCGCTCTCGGGGGAGGGCCCCGCAATGAGCAGTTCTTC.

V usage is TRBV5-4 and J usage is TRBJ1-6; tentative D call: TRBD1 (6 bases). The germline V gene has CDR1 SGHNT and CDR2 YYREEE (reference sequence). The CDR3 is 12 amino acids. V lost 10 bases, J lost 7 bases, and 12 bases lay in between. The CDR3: CAAGGQNSPLHF. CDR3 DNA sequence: TGTGCCGCGGGGGGGCAGAATTCACCCCTCCACTTT.

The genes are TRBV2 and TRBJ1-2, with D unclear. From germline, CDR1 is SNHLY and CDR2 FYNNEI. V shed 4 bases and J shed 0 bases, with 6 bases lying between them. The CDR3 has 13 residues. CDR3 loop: CASSAGTNYGYTF. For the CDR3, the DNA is TGTGCCAGCAGTGCCGGTACTAACTATGGCTACACCTTC.

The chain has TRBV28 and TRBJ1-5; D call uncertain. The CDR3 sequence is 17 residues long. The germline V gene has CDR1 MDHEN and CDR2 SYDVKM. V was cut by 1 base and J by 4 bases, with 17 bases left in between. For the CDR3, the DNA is TGTGCCAGCAGTTTATTTCGCAGCCAGGAACCTAATCAGCCCCAGCATTTT. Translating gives CASSLFRSQEPNQPQHF. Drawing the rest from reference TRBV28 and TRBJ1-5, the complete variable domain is DVKVTQSSRYLVKRTGEKVFLECVQDMDHENMFWYRQDPGLGLRLIYFSYDVKMKEKGDIPEGYSVSREKKERFSLILESASTNQTSMYLCASSLFRSQEPNQPQHFGDGTRLSIL.

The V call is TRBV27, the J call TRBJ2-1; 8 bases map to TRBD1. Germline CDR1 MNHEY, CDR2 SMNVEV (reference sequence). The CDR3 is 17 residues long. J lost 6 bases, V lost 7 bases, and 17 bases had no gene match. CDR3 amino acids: CASNALTTGGVRNEQFF. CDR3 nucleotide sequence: TGTGCCAGCAACGCCCTGACCACAGGGGGAGTTCGCAATGAGCAGTTCTTC.

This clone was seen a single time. The CDR3 DNA follows: TGTGCCAGTTCCCTCCCCAGAAACTCTGGAAACACCATATATTTT. Residues: CASSLPRNSGNTIYF. The rearrangement links TRBV28 to TRBJ1-3; unclear D gene. The V end lost 9 bases, the J end lost 0 bases, and 15 bases lay between the germline ends. The CDR3 spans 15 residues. CDR1 is MDHEN and CDR2 is SYDVKM in the germline V gene.

The CDR3 region is CASSPSGYEQYF. The CDR3 nucleotides are TGTGCCAGCAGTCCCAGCGGCTACGAGCAGTACTTC. V and J are TRBV6-1 and TRBJ2-7; D might be TRBD2 (5 bases). The germline V and J ends were trimmed by 5 bases and 3 bases, with 8 bases remaining between them. Germline V CDR1 and CDR2: MNHNS, SASEGT. CDR3 length equals 12 residues.

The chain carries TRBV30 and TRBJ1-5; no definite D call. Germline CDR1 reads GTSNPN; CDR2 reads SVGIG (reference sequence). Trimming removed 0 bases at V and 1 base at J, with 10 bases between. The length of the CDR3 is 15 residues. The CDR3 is CAWSVRVDSNQPQHF. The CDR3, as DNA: TGTGCCTGGAGTGTACGGGTAGACAGCAATCAGCCCCAGCATTTT.

Here the CDR3 DNA reads TGTGCCAGCAGCTCCGGCAGAGGGAGTTACGAGCAGTACTTC. Its translation is CASSSGRGSYEQYF. The J gene is TRBJ2-7, the V gene TRBV6-5; maybe TRBD2 (5 bases). Trimming pared 6 bases from V and 4 bases from J, leaving 16 bases between. The germline V gene has CDR1 MNHEY and CDR2 SVGAGI. The CDR3 loop spans 14 amino acids.

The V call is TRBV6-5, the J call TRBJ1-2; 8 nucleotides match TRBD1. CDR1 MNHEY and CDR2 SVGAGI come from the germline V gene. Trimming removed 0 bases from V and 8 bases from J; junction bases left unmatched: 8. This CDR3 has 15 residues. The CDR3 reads CASSYSGQGANGYTF. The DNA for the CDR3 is TGTGCCAGCAGTTACTCGGGGCAGGGGGCTAACGGCTACACCTTC.

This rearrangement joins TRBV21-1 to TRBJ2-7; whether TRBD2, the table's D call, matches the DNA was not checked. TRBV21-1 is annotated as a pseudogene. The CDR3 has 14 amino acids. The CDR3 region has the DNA TGTGCCAGCAGCCCTCACTACGTCGAGTACGAGCAGTACTTC. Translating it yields CASSPHYVEYEQYF.

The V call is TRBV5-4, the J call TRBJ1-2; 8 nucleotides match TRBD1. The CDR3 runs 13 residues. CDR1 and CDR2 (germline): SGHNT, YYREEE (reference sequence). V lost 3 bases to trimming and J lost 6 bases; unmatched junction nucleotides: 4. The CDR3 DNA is TGTGCCAGCAGCTCCCAACAGGGGGATGGCTACACCTTC. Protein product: CASSSQQGDGYTF.

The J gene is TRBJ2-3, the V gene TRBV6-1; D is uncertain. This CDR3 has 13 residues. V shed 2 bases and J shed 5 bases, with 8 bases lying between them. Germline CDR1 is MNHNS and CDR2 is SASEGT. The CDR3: CASSELTVDTQYF. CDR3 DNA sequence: TGTGCCAGCAGTGAATTGACTGTAGATACGCAGTATTTT.

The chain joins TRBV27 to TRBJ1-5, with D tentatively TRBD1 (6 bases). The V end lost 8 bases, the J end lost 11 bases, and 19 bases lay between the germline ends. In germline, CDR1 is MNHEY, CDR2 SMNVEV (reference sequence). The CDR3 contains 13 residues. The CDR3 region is CASAFSGSGAQHF. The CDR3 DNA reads TGTGCCAGCGCGTTTAGTGGATCAGGGGCCCAGCATTTT.

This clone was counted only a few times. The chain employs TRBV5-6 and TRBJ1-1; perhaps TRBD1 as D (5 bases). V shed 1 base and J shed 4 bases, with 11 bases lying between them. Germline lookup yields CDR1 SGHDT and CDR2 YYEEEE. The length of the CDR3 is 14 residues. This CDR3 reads CASSLLGRATEAFF. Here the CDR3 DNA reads TGTGCCAGCAGCTTGTTGGGCAGGGCCACTGAAGCTTTCTTT.

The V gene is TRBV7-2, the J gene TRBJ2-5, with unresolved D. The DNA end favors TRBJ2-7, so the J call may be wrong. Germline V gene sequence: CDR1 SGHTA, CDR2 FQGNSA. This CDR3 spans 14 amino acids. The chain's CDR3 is CASSLSRGSYEQYF. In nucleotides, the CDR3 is TGTGCCAGCAGTTTATCTAGAGGATCCTACGAGCAGTACTTC.

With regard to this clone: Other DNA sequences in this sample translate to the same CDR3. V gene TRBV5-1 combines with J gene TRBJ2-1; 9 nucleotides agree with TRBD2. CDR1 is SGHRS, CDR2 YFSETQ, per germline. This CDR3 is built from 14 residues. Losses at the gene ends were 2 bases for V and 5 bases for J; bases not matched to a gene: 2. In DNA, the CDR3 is TGCGCCAGCAGCTTAGGCGGGAGGGACAATGAGCAGTTCTTC. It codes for CASSLGGRDNEQFF.

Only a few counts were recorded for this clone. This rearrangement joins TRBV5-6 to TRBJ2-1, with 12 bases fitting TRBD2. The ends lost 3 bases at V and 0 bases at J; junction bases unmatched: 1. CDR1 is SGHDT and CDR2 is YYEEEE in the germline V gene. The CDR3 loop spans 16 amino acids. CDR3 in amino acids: CASSSSGGASYNEQFF. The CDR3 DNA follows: TGTGCCAGCAGCTCTAGCGGGGGGGCCTCCTACAATGAGCAGTTCTTC.

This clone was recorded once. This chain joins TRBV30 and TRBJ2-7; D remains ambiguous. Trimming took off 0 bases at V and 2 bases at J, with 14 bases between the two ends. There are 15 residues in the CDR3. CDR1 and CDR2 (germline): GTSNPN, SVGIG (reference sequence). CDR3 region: CAWSVRLAVTYEQYF. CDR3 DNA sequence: TGTGCCTGGAGTGTAAGATTAGCAGTCACCTACGAGCAGTACTTC. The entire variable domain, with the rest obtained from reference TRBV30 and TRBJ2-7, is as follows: SQTIHQWPATLVQPVGSPLSLECTVEGTSNPNLYWYRQAAGRGLQLLFYSVGIGQISSEVPQNLSASRPQDRQFILSSKKLLLSDSGFYLCAWSVRLAVTYEQYFGPGTRLTVT.

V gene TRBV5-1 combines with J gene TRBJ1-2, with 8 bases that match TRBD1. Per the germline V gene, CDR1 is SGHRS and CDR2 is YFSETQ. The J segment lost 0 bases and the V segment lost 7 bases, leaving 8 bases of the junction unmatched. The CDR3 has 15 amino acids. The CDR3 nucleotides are TGCGCCAGCGAACCTCGGACAGGGTCTAACTATGGCTACACCTTC. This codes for CASEPRTGSNYGYTF. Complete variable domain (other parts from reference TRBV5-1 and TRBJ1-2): KAGVTQTPRYLIKTRGQQVTLSCSPISGHRSVSWYQQTPGQGLQFLFEYFSETQRNKGNFPGRFSGRQFSNSRSEMNVSTLELGDSALYLCASEPRTGSNYGYTFGSGTRLTVV.

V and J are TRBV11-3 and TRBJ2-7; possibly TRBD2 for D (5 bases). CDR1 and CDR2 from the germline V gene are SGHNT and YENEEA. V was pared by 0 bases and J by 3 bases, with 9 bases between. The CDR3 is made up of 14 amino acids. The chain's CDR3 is CASSLEGGGYEQYF. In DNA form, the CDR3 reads TGTGCCAGCAGCTTAGAAGGAGGCGGCTACGAGCAGTACTTC.

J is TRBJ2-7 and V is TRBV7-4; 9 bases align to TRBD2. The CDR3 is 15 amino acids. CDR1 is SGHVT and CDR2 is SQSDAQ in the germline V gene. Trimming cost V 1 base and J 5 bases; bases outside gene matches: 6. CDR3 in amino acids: CASSLGASGTHEQYF. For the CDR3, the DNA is TGTGCCAGCAGCTTAGGGGCTAGCGGGACCCACGAGCAGTACTTC.

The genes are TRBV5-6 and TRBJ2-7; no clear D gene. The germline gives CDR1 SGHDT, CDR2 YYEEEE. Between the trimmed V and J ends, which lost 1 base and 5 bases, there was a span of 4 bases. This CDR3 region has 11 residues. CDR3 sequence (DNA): TGTGCCAGCAGCTTGTCAGACGAGCAGTACTTC. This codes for CASSLSDEQYF.

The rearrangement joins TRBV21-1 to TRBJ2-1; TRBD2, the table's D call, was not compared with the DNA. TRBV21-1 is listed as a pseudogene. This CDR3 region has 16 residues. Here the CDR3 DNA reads TGTGCCAGCAGCAGACTAGCGGATTACTCCTACAATGAGCAGTTCTTC. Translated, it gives CASSRLADYSYNEQFF.

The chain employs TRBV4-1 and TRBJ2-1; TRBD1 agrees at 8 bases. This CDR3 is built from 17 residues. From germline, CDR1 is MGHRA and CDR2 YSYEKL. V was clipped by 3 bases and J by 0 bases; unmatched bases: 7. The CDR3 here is CASSHWTGLTSYNEQFF. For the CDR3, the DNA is TGCGCCAGCAGCCACTGGACAGGGCTCACCTCCTACAATGAGCAGTTCTTC.

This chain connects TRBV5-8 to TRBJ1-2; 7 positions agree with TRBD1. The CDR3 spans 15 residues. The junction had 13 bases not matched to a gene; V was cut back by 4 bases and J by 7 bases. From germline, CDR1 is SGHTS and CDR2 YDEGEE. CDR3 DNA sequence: TGTGCCAGCAGCACCAGACAGGGTGATTTAGTTGGCTACACCTTC. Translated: CASSTRQGDLVGYTF.

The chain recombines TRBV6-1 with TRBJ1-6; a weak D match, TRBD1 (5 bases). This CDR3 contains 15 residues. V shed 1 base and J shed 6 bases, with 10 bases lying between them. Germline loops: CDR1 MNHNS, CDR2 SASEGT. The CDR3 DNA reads TGTGCCAGCAGTGAAGTGGGGGGGACTAATTCACCCCTCCACTTT. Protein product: CASSEVGGTNSPLHF.

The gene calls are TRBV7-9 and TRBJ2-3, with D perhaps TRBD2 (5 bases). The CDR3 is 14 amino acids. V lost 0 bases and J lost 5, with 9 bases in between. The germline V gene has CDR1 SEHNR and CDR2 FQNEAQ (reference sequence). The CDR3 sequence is CASSLAGVVDTQYF. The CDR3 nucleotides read TGTGCCAGCAGCTTAGCGGGAGTGGTAGATACGCAGTATTTT.

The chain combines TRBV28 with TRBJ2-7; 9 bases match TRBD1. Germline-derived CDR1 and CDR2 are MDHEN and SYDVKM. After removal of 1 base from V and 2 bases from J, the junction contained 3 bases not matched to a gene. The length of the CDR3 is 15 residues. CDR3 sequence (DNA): TGTGCCAGCAGTTTATCGGGGACAGGGACCTACGAGCAGTACTTC. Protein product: CASSLSGTGTYEQYF.

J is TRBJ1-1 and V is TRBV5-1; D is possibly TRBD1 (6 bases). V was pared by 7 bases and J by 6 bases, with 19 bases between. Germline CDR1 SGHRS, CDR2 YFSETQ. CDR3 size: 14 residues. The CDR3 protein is CASRVEGSGAEAFF. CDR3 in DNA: TGCGCCAGCCGGGTAGAGGGTTCAGGGGCTGAAGCTTTCTTT.